The T cell receptor beta chain described here comes from a study of response to subunit inactivated influenza vaccine. This clonotype was seen many times. CDR1 is SQVTM, CDR2 ANQGSEA, per germline. Trimming left V 6 bases short and J 0 bases short, with 8 bases between. There are 12 residues in the CDR3. Each CDR3 protein is one row after TCRdb ran MiXCR on the RT-PCR reads. This sample yields more than 450,000 distinct CDR3 sequences, of which approximately 10% are seen a single time; around 10% belongs to the top ten. These same records also appear under a second study, on T cells expressing NK-cell markers. From that paper: Template switching by 5'RACE with UMIs generated the TCR beta cDNA. Seropositivity for HCMV was found in seven of the eight sequenced donors, with one seronegative. Several experiments confined sorting to alpha-beta TCR T cells with an anti-gamma-delta TCR antibody. Dominant NKG2C+ clonotypes made up roughly 1.0-8% of CD8+ T cells in over five donors. A few of the donors also had these clonotypes leading their CD3+CD56-NKG2C+ fraction.

This chain connects TRBV29-1 to TRBJ1-1; maybe TRBD1 (5 bases). Sample: PBMCs from blood, taken on the day of vaccination. The clonotype originates from a man in his fifties or sixties who received an inactivated influenza vaccine. CDR3 DNA: TGCAGCGTGGGACCGATGAACACTGAAGCTTTCTTT. Translating it yields CSVGPMNTEAFF.